What follows describes a single T cell receptor beta chain. Membership in each cohort depended on participant-reported clinical history. The sample originates from a study of blood T cell repertoires in COVID-19. Overall study: The United States, Italy and Spain were the sources of the acute and convalescent COVID-19 samples. PBMCs, B-cell-depleted T cells, or T cells were the source of the cDNA or gDNA that made up the material.

TCRdb's table, derived via immunoSEQ multiplex PCR, lists solely in-frame clones and lacks some. The table records a few hundred thousand clones, around 87% of them present only once. Material for sequencing was PBMCs or T cells enriched from blood (not recorded which). The sequence derives from a man in his thirties or forties who had recovered from COVID-19.

CDR3 DNA sequence: TGTGCCAGCTCACCACGACAGGAGTCTGGGGCCAACGTCCTGACTTTC. Protein sequence: CASSPRQESGANVLTF. This chain connects TRBV18 to TRBJ2-6; D possibly corresponds to TRBD1 (6 bases). V was pared by 1 base and J by 1 base, with 8 bases between. The germline V gene encodes CDR1 KGHSH and CDR2 LQKENI. The CDR3 sequence is 16 residues long.